This T cell receptor beta chain was captured by sequencing in a study of T cell responses to AZD1222 COVID-19 vaccine (TCRdb year 2021). Broadly, across the study: A total of just over 230 trial participants underwent TCR sequencing, of whom some 210 received two doses of AZD1222 and some 26 received two doses of the MenACWY control vaccine. Trial participants were enrolled by age into 18-55, 56-69 and 70-plus year subgroups, with around 150, 28 and 57 TCR-sequenced participants respectively. Broader findings and caveats from the paper: Most participants were white British and females outnumbered males, and the authors suggested that clonal diversity may have been underestimated. Reportedly, almost half of the unique spike-specific TCRs recognized epitopes lying outside the regions that are mutated in the B.1.351 and B.1.1.7 variants. After two AZD1222 doses, spike-specific TCR breadth and depth were significantly higher than at day 0 and than in MenACWY recipients. No day 14 peak-response samples were available, so repertoires were characterized only after the peak T cell response. Conclusions about previously exposed vaccinees are limited because only six or seven AZD1222 recipients were SARS-CoV-2 seropositive at baseline. The whole spike protein was spanned by vaccine-associated CD4 TCRs, and dominant responses were seen in regions 160-218 and 743-854. In the small 56-69-year group, the increase in depth fell short of significance, most likely because of low power.

A note on this clone: The antigen it recognizes is unknown. No per-base quality is available; no much larger clone lies one base away.

What this sample's time point label stands for: about 28 days (+/-7) after the second vaccine dose. Because spike-specific TCR depth and breadth did not differ between the two schedules, AZD1222 recipients who got a second dose at roughly 4 weeks were pooled with those who got a second dose at roughly 12 weeks. The vaccinee samples were drawn from two UK trials, COV001 and COV002, one of which was a single-blind randomized controlled phase 2/3 trial testing AZD1222 (ChAdOx1 nCoV-19) in healthy adults. For TCRbeta chain sequencing, PBMC samples were collected from trial participants at day 0 and at day 28 after the second dose. V is cut back by 2 bases and J by 4 bases, with 7 bases in the junction unmatched. Reading the germline V gene gives CDR1 SGDLS and CDR2 YYNGEE. Inclusive of the bounding cysteine and phenylalanine, the CDR3 is 16 residues long. Only CDR3 DNA remains: 48 bases, in frame from the first base.

The CDR3 regions of human TCRbeta chains were analyzed by immunosequencing. For the original study's pipeline: Repertoire TCRs were checked for matches against a reference library of SARS-CoV-2-specific TCRs that had been generated using the MIRA antigen-specificity platform. Breadth was defined as the fraction of unique TCRs that were SARS-CoV-2-associated, and depth was defined as the fraction of total T cells that were SARS-CoV-2-associated. Using the MIRA data, each spike-specific TCR was assigned both to the spike region to which the TCR was reactive and to a CD4 or CD8 class. Log10-transformed breadth and depth values were compared by one-way ANOVA with Sidak's multiple comparisons tests. TCRdb carries this immuneACCESS record with in-frame sequences only. Its versions omit some clonotypes, under half of them owing to an unresolved V gene in the studies checked, with the rest unexplained. The V and J calls and the clone size are those of that table, but D and trimming were determined from the DNA. Recorded for this sample are roughly 90,000 clones; more than 70% of them occurred a single time. Of the sample, approximately 5.3% is held by the ten largest clones.

The clonotype was recovered from an adult who received the AZD1222 COVID-19 vaccine. The sequence joins TRBV9 to TRBJ2-3, and 10 bases in between align with TRBD1. Sequencing used peripheral blood, obtained 28 days after the second AZD1222 dose. CDR3 protein: CASSVAGTGDPDTQYF. The DNA is as follows: TGTGCCAGCAGCGTGGCCGGGACAGGGGACCCAGATACGCAGTATTTT. Here the CDR3 is joined to the reference TRBV9 and TRBJ2-3 genes, and the full variable domain is: DSGVTQTPKHLITATGQRVTLRCSPRSGDLSVYWYQQSLDQGLQFLIQYYNGEERAKGNILERFSAQQFPDLHSELNLSSLELGDSALYFCASSVAGTGDPDTQYFGPGTRLTVL.